A selection of T cell receptor beta chains follows, all from one sample in a study of blood T cell repertoires in COVID-19. TCRdb's copy holds only in-frame clones and misses some; the assay was immunoSEQ multiplex PCR. The data hold 150,000 to 200,000 clones, with just over 85% observed a single time. Sequenced input: peripheral blood. These receptors were taken from a man in his forties or fifties with active or convalescent COVID-19. The CDR3 runs from the conserved cysteine through the conserved F or W. A D gene is named only where the DNA matches it firmly. The size field is filled for only some rows; it gives once, few, many or a size class.

J gene: TRBJ1-1; D gene: -; V gene: TRBV18; clone size: once; CDR3 protein: CASSLRGTEAFF; CDR3 DNA: TGTGCCAGCTCACTTAGAGGGACTGAAGCTTTCTTT
J gene: TRBJ1-6; D gene: TRBD1; V gene: TRBV12-3/TRBV12-4; clone size: -; CDR3 protein: CASRGQGHSPLHF; CDR3 DNA: TGTGCCAGCAGAGGACAGGGTCACTCACCCCTCCACTTT
J gene: TRBJ1-3; D gene: -; V gene: TRBV12-5; clone size: -; CDR3 protein: CASGLTQGFGNTIYF; CDR3 DNA: TGTGCTAGTGGTTTGACACAGGGTTTTGGAAACACCATATATTTT
J gene: TRBJ2-1; D gene: TRBD2; V gene: TRBV9; clone size: -; CDR3 protein: CASSVPLGREASNEQFF; CDR3 DNA: TGTGCCAGCAGCGTACCTCTGGGGCGGGAGGCCTCCAATGAGCAGTTCTTC
J gene: TRBJ2-1; D gene: TRBD2; V gene: TRBV7-3; clone size: -; CDR3 protein: CASSLPGTSGRYEQFF; CDR3 DNA: TGTGCCAGCAGCTTACCCGGGACTAGCGGGAGGTATGAGCAGTTCTTC
J gene: TRBJ1-1; D gene: -; V gene: TRBV19; clone size: -; CDR3 protein: CATGGAMNTEAFF; CDR3 DNA: TGTGCCACTGGGGGGGCGATGAACACTGAAGCTTTCTTT
J gene: TRBJ1-4; D gene: -; V gene: TRBV15; clone size: -; CDR3 protein: CATSSRVGSNEKLFF; CDR3 DNA: TGTGCCACCAGCAGCAGGGTTGGTTCTAATGAAAAACTGTTTTTT
J gene: TRBJ1-6; D gene: -; V gene: TRBV6-5; clone size: -; CDR3 protein: CASSYEGSSYNSPLHF; CDR3 DNA: TGTGCCAGCAGTTACGAGGGAAGCTCCTATAATTCACCCCTCCACTTT
J gene: TRBJ1-2; D gene: -; V gene: TRBV21-1; clone size: -; CDR3 protein: CACRGGCRGYTF; CDR3 DNA: TGTGCCTGCCGGGGGGGTTGTCGTGGCTACACCTTC
J gene: TRBJ1-2; D gene: TRBD1; V gene: TRBV27; clone size: -; CDR3 protein: CASSLGTGEYGYTF; CDR3 DNA: TGTGCCAGCAGTTTAGGCACAGGGGAATATGGCTACACCTTC
J gene: TRBJ1-5; D gene: -; V gene: TRBV5-6; clone size: -; CDR3 protein: CASTQGRGGNQPQHF; CDR3 DNA: TGTGCCAGCACCCAGGGCAGGGGAGGCAATCAGCCCCAGCATTTT
J gene: TRBJ1-5; D gene: -; V gene: TRBV5-5; clone size: once; CDR3 protein: CASSQETGINQPQHF; CDR3 DNA: TGTGCCAGCTCCCAAGAGACAGGCATCAATCAGCCCCAGCATTTT
J gene: TRBJ1-1; D gene: TRBD1; V gene: TRBV13; clone size: -; CDR3 protein: CASSTGQVNTEAFF; CDR3 DNA: TGTGCCAGCAGCACGGGACAGGTGAACACTGAAGCTTTCTTT
J gene: TRBJ2-1; D gene: TRBD1; V gene: TRBV6-5; clone size: -; CDR3 protein: CASSLPRQGGCEQFF; CDR3 DNA: TGTGCCAGCAGTCTTCCCCGACAGGGTGGCTGCGAGCAGTTCTTC
J gene: TRBJ1-2; D gene: TRBD1; V gene: TRBV11-2; clone size: -; CDR3 protein: CASSSLSDRGEDQGYTF; CDR3 DNA: TGTGCCAGCAGCTCCCTCAGCGACAGGGGAGAAGATCAAGGCTACACCTTC
J gene: TRBJ2-7; D gene: TRBD1; V gene: TRBV28; clone size: -; CDR3 protein: CASSFWGQGGYEQYF; CDR3 DNA: TGTGCCAGCAGTTTTTGGGGACAGGGGGGCTACGAGCAGTACTTC
J gene: TRBJ2-5; D gene: TRBD1; V gene: TRBV7-2; clone size: -; CDR3 protein: CASSSSGQGLETQYF; CDR3 DNA: TGTGCCAGCAGCTCATCGGGACAGGGTCTGGAGACCCAGTACTTC
J gene: TRBJ1-4; D gene: -; V gene: TRBV6-5; clone size: -; CDR3 protein: CASRAGSDEKLFF; CDR3 DNA: TGTGCCAGCAGGGCCGGGTCTGATGAAAAACTGTTTTTT
J gene: TRBJ2-5; D gene: TRBD1; V gene: TRBV28; clone size: -; CDR3 protein: CASSLPRTGLQETQYF; CDR3 DNA: TGTGCCAGCAGTTTACCGCGGACAGGCCTACAAGAGACCCAGTACTTC
J gene: TRBJ2-7; D gene: TRBD1; V gene: TRBV5-6; clone size: -; CDR3 protein: CASSRTGTYEQYF; CDR3 DNA: TGTGCCAGCAGCCGGACAGGCACCTACGAGCAGTACTTC
J gene: TRBJ1-1; D gene: TRBD1; V gene: TRBV20-1; clone size: -; CDR3 protein: CSAGQGAGAFF; CDR3 DNA: TGCAGTGCTGGACAGGGGGCGGGAGCTTTCTTT
J gene: TRBJ2-1; D gene: -; V gene: TRBV21-1; clone size: -; CDR3 protein: CASSKALGSYGGPNNEQFF; CDR3 DNA: TGTGCCAGCAGCAAAGCTTTGGGGTCCTACGGGGGGCCCAACAATGAGCAGTTCTTC
J gene: TRBJ2-3; D gene: -; V gene: TRBV5-4; clone size: -; CDR3 protein: CASSFAWDTQYF; CDR3 DNA: TGTGCCAGCAGCTTCGCGTGGGATACGCAGTATTTT
J gene: TRBJ1-1; D gene: -; V gene: TRBV19; clone size: -; CDR3 protein: CASSIRGRGTEAFF; CDR3 DNA: TGTGCCAGTAGTATTCGTGGGAGGGGCACTGAAGCTTTCTTT
J gene: TRBJ2-3; D gene: TRBD2; V gene: TRBV9; clone size: -; CDR3 protein: CASSVVAGAGDTQYF; CDR3 DNA: TGTGCCAGCAGCGTAGTAGCGGGAGCCGGAGATACGCAGTATTTT
J gene: TRBJ2-3; D gene: TRBD2; V gene: TRBV5-4; clone size: -; CDR3 protein: CASRMGLAGARTDTQYF; CDR3 DNA: TGTGCCAGCAGAATGGGACTAGCGGGGGCCCGCACAGATACGCAGTATTTT
J gene: TRBJ1-3; D gene: -; V gene: TRBV4-1; clone size: few; CDR3 protein: CASSQEGGPGNTIYF; CDR3 DNA: TGCGCCAGCAGCCAAGAAGGCGGGCCAGGAAACACCATATATTTT
J gene: TRBJ2-7; D gene: TRBD1; V gene: TRBV19; clone size: -; CDR3 protein: CASSTQDRAEQYF; CDR3 DNA: TGTGCCAGTAGTACGCAGGACAGGGCCGAGCAGTACTTC
J gene: TRBJ1-6; D gene: TRBD1; V gene: TRBV30; clone size: -; CDR3 protein: CAWGGTGTTNSPLHF; CDR3 DNA: TGTGCCTGGGGGGGGACAGGGACGACTAATTCACCCCTCCACTTT
J gene: TRBJ1-5; D gene: -; V gene: TRBV10-2; clone size: -; CDR3 protein: CASTRTGGDQPQHF; CDR3 DNA: TGCGCCAGCACCCGAACGGGGGGGGATCAGCCCCAGCATTTT
J gene: TRBJ1-6; D gene: TRBD1; V gene: TRBV15; clone size: -; CDR3 protein: CATSRVRQGLSPLHF; CDR3 DNA: TGTGCCACCAGCAGAGTAAGACAGGGTCTCTCACCCCTCCACTTT
J gene: TRBJ2-7; D gene: TRBD1; V gene: TRBV3-1/TRBV3-2; clone size: -; CDR3 protein: CASSVDRAYEQYF; CDR3 DNA: TGTGCCAGCAGCGTTGACAGGGCCTACGAGCAGTACTTC
J gene: TRBJ1-1; D gene: TRBD1; V gene: TRBV6-5; clone size: -; CDR3 protein: CASNEDRRNTEAFF; CDR3 DNA: TGTGCCAGCAACGAGGACAGGAGGAACACTGAAGCTTTCTTT
J gene: TRBJ2-3; D gene: -; V gene: TRBV18; clone size: -; CDR3 protein: CASSLGGTDTQYF; CDR3 DNA: TGTGCCAGCTCACTAGGAGGCACAGATACGCAGTATTTT
J gene: TRBJ1-2; D gene: -; V gene: TRBV15; clone size: -; CDR3 protein: CATSIGVGYGYTF; CDR3 DNA: TGTGCCACCAGCATTGGAGTCGGGTATGGCTACACCTTC
J gene: TRBJ2-7; D gene: TRBD1; V gene: TRBV13; clone size: -; CDR3 protein: CASSARDRASYEQYF; CDR3 DNA: TGTGCCAGCAGCGCCCGGGACAGGGCGTCCTACGAGCAGTACTTC
J gene: TRBJ2-7; D gene: TRBD1; V gene: TRBV6-5; clone size: once; CDR3 protein: CASNRQGETYEQYF; CDR3 DNA: TGTGCCAGCAACAGACAGGGGGAGACATACGAGCAGTACTTC
J gene: TRBJ2-7; D gene: -; V gene: TRBV10-3; clone size: -; CDR3 protein: CAIRGRLSYEQYF; CDR3 DNA: TGTGCCATCAGGGGGAGACTCTCCTACGAGCAGTACTTC
J gene: TRBJ1-1; D gene: TRBD1; V gene: TRBV5-1; clone size: -; CDR3 protein: CASQIFGTGNTEAFF; CDR3 DNA: TGCGCCAGCCAGATATTCGGGACAGGGAACACTGAAGCTTTCTTT
J gene: TRBJ1-2; D gene: -; V gene: TRBV28; clone size: -; CDR3 protein: CASTLDGPERGYTF; CDR3 DNA: TGTGCCAGCACCCTGGACGGCCCCGAGCGGGGCTACACCTTC
J gene: TRBJ1-3; D gene: TRBD1; V gene: TRBV4-1; clone size: -; CDR3 protein: CASSQVEQGASGNTIYF; CDR3 DNA: TGCGCCAGCAGCCAAGTCGAGCAGGGGGCCTCTGGAAACACCATATATTTT
J gene: TRBJ1-1; D gene: -; V gene: TRBV18; clone size: -; CDR3 protein: CASSPKTEMNTEAFF; CDR3 DNA: TGTGCCAGCTCACCTAAAACAGAGATGAACACTGAAGCTTTCTTT
J gene: TRBJ2-1; D gene: TRBD2; V gene: TRBV5-1; clone size: -; CDR3 protein: CASSLEKPRGLVPREQFF; CDR3 DNA: TGCGCCAGCAGCTTGGAGAAACCTCGGGGACTAGTACCACGGGAGCAGTTCTTC
J gene: TRBJ2-2; D gene: -; V gene: TRBV3-1/TRBV3-2; clone size: -; CDR3 protein: CASSQSQNTGELFF; CDR3 DNA: TGTGCCAGCAGCCAGTCCCAGAACACCGGGGAGCTGTTTTTT
J gene: TRBJ1-2; D gene: -; V gene: TRBV2; clone size: -; CDR3 protein: CASSDGGRANYGYTF; CDR3 DNA: TGTGCCAGCAGTGACGGGGGGCGAGCTAACTATGGCTACACCTTC
J gene: TRBJ2-2; D gene: -; V gene: TRBV7-6; clone size: -; CDR3 protein: CASSFSMSSGELFF; CDR3 DNA: TGTGCCAGCAGCTTCTCTATGTCTTCCGGGGAGCTGTTTTTT
J gene: TRBJ1-6; D gene: TRBD1; V gene: TRBV3-1/TRBV3-2; clone size: -; CDR3 protein: CASSQGTGARLAPLHF; CDR3 DNA: TGTGCCAGCAGCCAAGGGACAGGGGCGAGGTTGGCGCCCCTCCACTTT
J gene: TRBJ1-3; D gene: TRBD1; V gene: TRBV5-1; clone size: -; CDR3 protein: CASSTQGASGNTIYF; CDR3 DNA: TGCGCCAGCAGTACCCAGGGGGCGTCTGGAAACACCATATATTTT
J gene: TRBJ2-7; D gene: -; V gene: TRBV9; clone size: -; CDR3 protein: CASSPLGSSYEQYF; CDR3 DNA: TGTGCCAGCAGCCCATTAGGGAGTTCCTACGAGCAGTACTTC
J gene: TRBJ2-1; D gene: -; V gene: TRBV29-1; clone size: -; CDR3 protein: CSVGSGGGVNEQFF; CDR3 DNA: TGCAGCGTTGGAAGCGGAGGGGGGGTCAATGAGCAGTTCTTC
J gene: TRBJ1-4; D gene: TRBD1; V gene: TRBV15; clone size: -; CDR3 protein: CATSRPDRGVDEKLFF; CDR3 DNA: TGTGCCACCAGCAGACCAGACAGGGGAGTGGATGAAAAACTGTTTTTT
J gene: TRBJ1-5; D gene: -; V gene: TRBV27; clone size: once; CDR3 protein: CASSANAGLLVGQPQHF; CDR3 DNA: TGTGCCAGCAGTGCGAATGCGGGACTCTTGGTCGGCCAGCCCCAGCATTTT